The entry that follows covers one TCR beta chain sequence. What it recognizes is unknown. The authors split each subset's genomic DNA evenly across several immunoSEQ plates. This table comes from immunoSEQ multiplex PCR, and its TCRdb copy is limited to in-frame clones, with some not included. The sample records 550,000 to 800,000 clones, around 67% being singletons. The CDR3 contains 17 residues. V lost 0 bases, J lost 7 bases, and 23 bases lay in between. CDR1 and CDR2 from the germline V gene are SGHRS and YFSETQ. The data were taken from a study of shared clonotypes between healthy human individuals. Whole-study findings and limits: Naive CD4 clonotypes were shared across several donors at 4.5% to 6%. Despite large depth, sorted-subset datasets appeared incompletely sequenced.

The sample consisted of memory CD4+ T cells sorted from blood. The subset is: CD45RA-negative fraction. The TCR sequence derives from a woman aged 25 to 39 in good health. The rearrangement uses TRBV5-1 and TRBJ2-7; possibly TRBD1 or TRBD2 for D (6 bases each). The CDR3 DNA sequence: TGCGCCAGCAGCTTGGGAGCCGCGGGACCGGGGGCGGGGGAGCAGTACTTC. It specifies CASSLGAAGPGAGEQYF.